This T cell receptor beta chain was identified in a study of T cells in Graves' hyperthyroidism and ophthalmopathy. This clonotype was observed at least ten times. The antigen is not known. Study-wide results and caveats: Appearing also in blood were most of the thyroid clonotypes expanded above 0.001. The model made its ophthalmopathy prediction, and onset followed a median approximately 6.5 months later. Researchers report that a 13 V-J model separated ophthalmopathy from stable hyperthyroidism.

CDR1 is SQVTM and CDR2 is ANQGSEA in the germline V gene. V shed 2 bases, J shed 5 bases, and the junction held 7 bases outside the gene matches. There are 14 residues in the CDR3. Amplification of TCR beta CDR3 regions used RNA as the template. The primer set for the first-round RT-PCR of the TCR CDR3 was HTBI. TCRdb reanalysed the multiplex PCR reads using MiXCR and keeps one entry per CDR3 protein. The table records approximately 700,000 distinct CDR3 sequences, about 45% of them present only once. The sequence was obtained from an adult man with Graves' disease, either hyperthyroidism or ophthalmopathy (not recorded which). The chain has TRBV29-1 and TRBJ1-2; 8 bases map to TRBD1. Sequencing was done on a sample of peripheral blood or thyroid tissue (not recorded which). The CDR3 sequence is CSVEKTGDQYGYTF. The CDR3 DNA reads as TGCAGCGTTGAAAAGACAGGGGATCAATATGGCTACACCTTC.